These 18 T cell receptor beta chains originate from one sample sequenced in a study of ipilimumab plus nivolumab after autologous stem cell transplantation. Sequencing was performed with immunoSEQ multiplex PCR; in TCRdb, only in-frame clones are kept and a portion is missing. Seen here are about 43,000 clones, nearly 90% observed once, and the top ten hold 0.7% to 1%. This specimen was PBMCs, taken in a trial of ipilimumab plus nivolumab as post-transplant consolidation. These receptors were obtained from a male donor with multiple myeloma.

This clone has only a few counts. This chain uses TRBV6-5 with TRBJ1-2; D gene uncertain. Between the trimmed V and J ends, which lost 2 bases and 0 bases, there was a span of 4 bases. This CDR3 contains 13 residues. From germline, CDR1 is MNHEY and CDR2 SVGAGI. Here the CDR3 DNA reads TGTGCCAGCAGTTACCAGGCTAACTATGGCTACACCTTC. This gives the protein CASSYQANYGYTF.

The gene calls are TRBV5-1 and TRBJ2-7; 10 bases are a match to TRBD2. Germline V lookup: CDR1 SGHRS, CDR2 YFSETQ. The V and J ends lost 0 bases and 7 bases, in that order; junction bases with no gene match: 4. The CDR3 is 14 residues long. CDR3 region: CASSLELAGEEQYF. The CDR3 DNA reads as TGCGCCAGCAGCTTGGAGCTAGCGGGGGAGGAGCAGTACTTC.

This rearrangement joins TRBV5-4 to TRBJ2-7; D may correspond to TRBD1 or TRBD2 (5 bases each). V lost 4 bases, J lost 3 bases, and 20 bases lay in between. CDR1 and CDR2 from the germline V gene are SGHNT and YYREEE (reference sequence). This CDR3 comprises 16 residues. The CDR3 is CASSQKGTRSLYEQYF. The CDR3 DNA follows: TGTGCCAGCAGCCAGAAAGGGACGCGAAGCCTCTACGAGCAGTACTTC.

The chain recombines TRBV4-3 with TRBJ2-3, with D maybe TRBD2 (6 bases). Germline CDR1 LGHNA, CDR2 YSLEER. Between the trimmed V and J ends, which lost 5 bases and 2 bases, there was a span of 20 bases. This CDR3 spans 17 amino acids. The CDR3 coding sequence is TGCGCCAGCAGCGAAGGGGCAGAGGGAGGTCCCACAGATACGCAGTATTTT. Translation: CASSEGAEGGPTDTQYF.

This chain links TRBV7-3 with TRBJ2-2, with 9 bases aligning to TRBD2. CDR1 SGHTA and CDR2 FQGTGA come from the germline V gene. With 4 bases clipped from V and 3 bases from J, the junction kept 15 bases outside the gene matches. CDR3 length: 19 amino acids. In DNA, the CDR3 is TGTGCCAGCAGCTCCTATTTAGGGGGACTAGCAGGAGACACCGGGGAGCTGTTTTTT. Translated: CASSSYLGGLAGDTGELFF.

The V call is TRBV28, the J call TRBJ1-6, with D possibly being TRBD1 (5 bases). Between the trimmed V and J ends, which lost 4 bases and 3 bases, there was a span of 10 bases. Looked up from germline, CDR1 is MDHEN and CDR2 is SYDVKM. This CDR3 comprises 15 residues. The CDR3 is CASSSQVVYNSPLHF. The DNA for the CDR3 is TGTGCCAGCAGTTCACAGGTAGTCTATAATTCACCCCTCCACTTT.

The rearrangement joins TRBV4-1 to TRBJ1-3; no firm D call. The CDR3 is made up of 15 amino acids. Germline V gene sequence: CDR1 MGHRA, CDR2 YSYEKL. V was clipped by 4 bases and J by 0 bases, with 10 bases between them. CDR3 loop: CASSLAHNSGNTIYF. For the CDR3, the DNA is TGCGCCAGCAGCCTGGCACACAACTCTGGAAACACCATATATTTT.

The chain employs TRBV9 and TRBJ2-5; D is unclear. V lost 1 base and J lost 5, with 9 bases in between. Germline V gene data show CDR1 as SGDLS and CDR2 as YYNGEE. The CDR3 consists of 13 residues. For the CDR3, the DNA is TGTGCCAGCAGCGTAAGCCTCGGGGAGACCCAGTACTTC. Translated, it gives CASSVSLGETQYF.

The genes are TRBV7-8 and TRBJ1-4, with 9 bases identical to TRBD1. J lost 1 base, V lost 6 bases, and 12 bases had no gene match. This CDR3 contains 18 residues. Germline values: CDR1 SGHVS, CDR2 FQNEAQ. The CDR3 is CASRQNVQGAQTNEKLFF. The DNA for the CDR3 is TGTGCCAGCAGACAAAACGTACAGGGGGCTCAAACTAATGAAAAACTGTTTTTT.

The V and J genes are TRBV7-2 and TRBJ1-3, with D tentatively TRBD1 (6 bases). Germline V CDR1 and CDR2: SGHTA, FQGNSA. The V and J ends lost 1 base and 3 bases respectively, with 13 bases between them. This CDR3 comprises 16 residues. As DNA, the CDR3 is TGTGCCAGCAGCTTAGATCACGGCAGGGGTGGAAACACCATATATTTT. Translating it yields CASSLDHGRGGNTIYF.

This sequence joins TRBV28 and TRBJ1-2, with D unclear. The V gene's germline CDR1 is MDHEN and CDR2 SYDVKM. The CDR3 is 14 residues long. V was trimmed by 3 bases and J by 3 bases, leaving 11 bases between them. CDR3 protein: CASSFPPGDYGYTF. Here the CDR3 DNA reads TGTGCCAGCAGTTTCCCCCCCGGGGACTATGGCTACACCTTC.

The chain recombines TRBV7-9 with TRBJ1-4, with a tentative D call TRBD1 (5 bases). The germline V gene has CDR1 SEHNR and CDR2 FQNEAQ (reference sequence). V was shortened by 0 bases and J by 5 bases, with 10 bases between the two germline ends. The CDR3 extends over 15 amino acids. The chain's CDR3 is CASSLAGGENEKLFF. DNA of the CDR3: TGTGCCAGCAGCTTAGCGGGGGGAGAGAATGAAAAACTGTTTTTT.

The J gene is TRBJ2-3, the V gene TRBV4-3; D remains ambiguous. The germline V gene encodes CDR1 LGHNA and CDR2 YSLEER. Trimming cost V 1 base and J 0 bases, with 8 bases left between them. The CDR3 extends over 15 amino acids. CDR3 region: CASSQAAGSTDTQYF. Written as DNA, the CDR3 is TGCGCCAGCAGCCAAGCCGCCGGTAGCACAGATACGCAGTATTTT.

The chain carries TRBV27 and TRBJ1-5; no definite D call. CDR1 and CDR2 (germline): MNHEY, SMNVEV (reference sequence). This CDR3 contains 15 residues. Trimming removed 2 bases from V and 3 bases from J, with 11 bases in between. The CDR3 coding sequence is TGTGCCAGCAGTTTACTACCCCTCGCCAATCAGCCCCAGCATTTT. Translated: CASSLLPLANQPQHF.

The rearrangement joins TRBV18 to TRBJ1-3, with no clear D. The length of the CDR3 is 14 residues. Germline V gene data show CDR1 as KGHSH and CDR2 as LQKENI. The germline V and J ends were trimmed by 3 bases and 3 bases, with 9 bases remaining between them. The DNA for the CDR3 is TGTGCCAGCTCACCTCCCCCGGGTGGAAACACCATATATTTT. Protein: CASSPPPGGNTIYF.

The rearrangement uses TRBV27 and TRBJ2-5, with TRBD1 matching over 8 bases. The CDR3 consists of 14 residues. Germline loops: CDR1 MNHEY, CDR2 SMNVEV (reference sequence). After removal of 5 bases from V and 4 bases from J, the junction contained 6 bases not matched to a gene. In DNA form, the CDR3 reads TGTGCCAGCAGTCCCCGGACAGGGCGAGAGACCCAGTACTTC. Protein product: CASSPRTGRETQYF.

The chain links TRBV29-1 to TRBJ2-7; possibly TRBD1 for D (6 bases). Germline assignment: CDR1 SQVTM and CDR2 ANQGSEA. Deletions cut 7 bases from V and 6 bases from J, with 13 bases between. This CDR3 is 11 amino acids long. CDR3 coding DNA: TGCAGCGCCCAGGACAGTGTCGAGCAGTACTTC. It is translated as CSAQDSVEQYF.

The genes are TRBV29-1 and TRBJ1-2, with 8 bases matching TRBD1. The CDR3 is 13 amino acids. V was clipped by 4 bases and J by 6 bases; unmatched bases: 7. Germline CDR1 and CDR2: SQVTM and ANQGSEA. CDR3 loop: CSVVRGQANGYTF. CDR3 coding DNA: TGCAGCGTTGTTAGGGGACAGGCGAATGGCTACACCTTC.